This entry describes one TCR beta chain. The target antigen is unknown. The data were obtained in a study of T cells expressing NK-cell markers. The overall study: Sorted CD3+CD56+NKG2C+, CD3+CD56+NKG2C- and CD3+CD56-NKG2C+ T cells provided the TCR beta repertoires.

The germline gives CDR1 MNHEY, CDR2 SVGEGT. The CDR3 has 19 amino acids. TCRdb reprocessed the 5' RACE reads, with one entry per CDR3 protein and no DNA. The record lists 440,000 or so distinct CDR3 sequences, of which the ten most abundant hold about 7.3%. General observations from the study: Dominance of the CD3+CD56-NKG2C+ fraction by these clonotypes also held in several donors.

Sequencing was done on a sample of blood T cells: a sorted CD56 or NKG2C T cell subset, CD4+ or CD8+ T cells, or bulk PBMC T cells (not recorded which). The clonotype comes from a woman aged 18 to 75 in good health. The gene calls are TRBV6-2 or TRBV6-3 and TRBJ1-2; TCRdb's D gene call, TRBD1, goes unchecked for lack of DNA. The CDR3 reads CASSYWPPTGTGHGYGYTF.